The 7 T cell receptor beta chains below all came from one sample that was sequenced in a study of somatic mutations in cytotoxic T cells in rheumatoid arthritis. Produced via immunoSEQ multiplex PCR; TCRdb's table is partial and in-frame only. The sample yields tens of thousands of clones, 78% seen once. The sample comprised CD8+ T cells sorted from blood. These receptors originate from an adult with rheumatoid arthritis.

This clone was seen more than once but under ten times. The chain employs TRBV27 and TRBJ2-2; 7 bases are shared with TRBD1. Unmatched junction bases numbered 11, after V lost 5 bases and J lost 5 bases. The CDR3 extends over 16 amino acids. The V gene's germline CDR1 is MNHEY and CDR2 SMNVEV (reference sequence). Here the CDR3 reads CASSPQPGGVTGELFF. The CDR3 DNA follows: TGTGCCAGCAGTCCCCAGCCAGGGGGAGTGACCGGGGAGCTGTTTTTT.

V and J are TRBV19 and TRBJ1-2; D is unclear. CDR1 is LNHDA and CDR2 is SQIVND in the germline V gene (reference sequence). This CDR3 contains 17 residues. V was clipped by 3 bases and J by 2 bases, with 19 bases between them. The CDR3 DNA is TGTGCCAGTAGTATCTTACCCTGGATAGGGTTGAACTATGGCTACACCTTC. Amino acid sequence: CASSILPWIGLNYGYTF.

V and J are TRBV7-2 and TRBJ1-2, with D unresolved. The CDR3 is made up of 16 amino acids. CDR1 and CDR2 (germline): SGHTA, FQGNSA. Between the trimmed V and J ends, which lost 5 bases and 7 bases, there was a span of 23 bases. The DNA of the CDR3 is TGTGCCAGCAGCCCCCCGGGCGGACCCCGGCTCTTTGGCTACACCTTC. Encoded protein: CASSPPGGPRLFGYTF.

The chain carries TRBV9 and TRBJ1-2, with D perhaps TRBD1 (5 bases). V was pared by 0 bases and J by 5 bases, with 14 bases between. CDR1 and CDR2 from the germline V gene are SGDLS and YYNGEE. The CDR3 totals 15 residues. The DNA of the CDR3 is TGTGCCAGCAGCGTAGAGGGCAGCGGGGGATATGGCTACACCTTC. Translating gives CASSVEGSGGYGYTF.

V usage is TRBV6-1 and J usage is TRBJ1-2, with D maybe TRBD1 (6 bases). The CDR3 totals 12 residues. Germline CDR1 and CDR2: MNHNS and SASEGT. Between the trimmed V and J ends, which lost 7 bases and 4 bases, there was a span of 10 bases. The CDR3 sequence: CASTRTVYGYTF. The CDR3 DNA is TGTGCCAGCACTAGGACAGTCTATGGCTACACCTTC.

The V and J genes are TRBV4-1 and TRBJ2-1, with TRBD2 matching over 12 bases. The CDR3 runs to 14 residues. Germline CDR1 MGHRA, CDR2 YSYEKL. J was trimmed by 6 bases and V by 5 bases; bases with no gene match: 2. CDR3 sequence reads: CASSSSGRGNEQFF. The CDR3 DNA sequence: TGCGCCAGCAGCTCTAGCGGGAGGGGCAATGAGCAGTTCTTC.

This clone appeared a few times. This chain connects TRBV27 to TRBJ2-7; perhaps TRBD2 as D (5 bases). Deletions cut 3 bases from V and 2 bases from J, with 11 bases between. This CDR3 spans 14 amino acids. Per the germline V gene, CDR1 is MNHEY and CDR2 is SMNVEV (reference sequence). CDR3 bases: TGTGCCAGCAGTTTTGGAGGACCGGCCTACGAGCAGTACTTC. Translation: CASSFGGPAYEQYF.